Listed below are T cell receptor beta chains from one sample, sequenced in a study of blood T cell repertoires in COVID-19. TCRdb keeps only in-frame clones here, not all; method: immunoSEQ multiplex PCR. The data show about 330,000 clones, around 86% seen once. The material sequenced was peripheral blood. These receptors were obtained from a woman aged 50 to 65 with acute or convalescent COVID-19. Both conserved end residues are part of each CDR3. A D gene is named only where the DNA matches it firmly. Only some rows state a clone size, as once, few, many or a class for expanded clones.

abundance | j_gene | v_gene | d_gene | CDR3aa | CDR3nt
. | TRBJ1-2 | TRBV12-3/TRBV12-4 | TRBD1 | CASSSGQGPGYTF | TGTGCCAGCAGTTCGGGACAGGGCCCCGGCTACACCTTC
. | TRBJ1-1 | TRBV6-1 | . | CASSEKSRANTEAFF | TGTGCCAGCAGTGAAAAGTCCAGGGCGAACACTGAAGCTTTCTTT
. | TRBJ2-3 | TRBV9 | . | CASSVGVLYEDTQYF | TGTGCCAGCAGCGTAGGGGTACTATATGAAGATACGCAGTATTTT
. | TRBJ1-1 | TRBV19 | . | CASIPGDGWNTEAFF | TGTGCCAGTATTCCGGGGGACGGATGGAACACTGAAGCTTTCTTT
. | TRBJ2-5 | TRBV9 | . | CASSAMAGQETQYF | TGTGCCAGCAGCGCGATGGCGGGGCAAGAGACCCAGTACTTC
few | TRBJ1-5 | TRBV4-2 | . | CASSPGVPGVNQPQHF | TGTGCCAGCAGCCCGGGGGTCCCTGGGGTTAATCAGCCCCAGCATTTT
. | TRBJ2-3 | TRBV6-5 | . | CASSLLGTDTQYF | TGTGCCAGCAGCTTACTAGGGACAGATACGCAGTATTTT
. | TRBJ2-1 | TRBV6-1 | . | CASSDQGGEQFF | TGTGCCAGCAGTGACCAGGGAGGCGAGCAGTTCTTC
few | TRBJ2-7 | TRBV5-4 | . | CASSSPTGAYEQYF | TGTGCCAGCAGCTCCCCGACGGGTGCCTACGAGCAGTACTTC
few | TRBJ1-6 | TRBV5-5 | TRBD1 | CASSWLGGQGDSPLHF | TGTGCCAGCAGCTGGCTCGGGGGACAGGGCGATTCACCCCTCCACTTT
few | TRBJ1-2 | TRBV29-1 | TRBD1 | CSVDGTGGYGYTF | TGCAGCGTTGATGGGACAGGGGGCTATGGCTACACCTTC
once | TRBJ2-2 | TRBV6-2/TRBV6-3 | . | CASSYRRALAELFF | TGTGCCAGCAGTTACAGGAGGGCCCTAGCCGAGCTGTTTTTT
. | TRBJ1-1 | TRBV24-1 | . | CATSDSGTTYGAFF | TGTGCCACCAGTGATTCCGGGACAACGTATGGGGCTTTCTTT
. | TRBJ2-1 | TRBV27 | TRBD1 | CASGPGGNEQFF | TGTGCCAGCGGTCCAGGGGGCAATGAGCAGTTCTTC
few | TRBJ2-7 | TRBV4-1 | TRBD1 | CASSQRSGDRAREQYF | TGCGCCAGCAGCCAGAGAAGTGGGGACAGGGCTCGGGAGCAGTACTTC
. | TRBJ2-1 | TRBV5-1 | TRBD1 | CASTPGQTYNEQFF | TGCGCCAGCACCCCGGGACAGACTTACAATGAGCAGTTCTTC
. | TRBJ1-5 | TRBV7-2 | TRBD1 | CASSDRGNQPQHF | TGTGCCAGCAGCGACAGGGGTAATCAGCCCCAGCATTTT
. | TRBJ2-3 | TRBV2 | TRBD1 | CASSENPRTGRMGTDTQYF | TGTGCCAGCAGTGAAAACCCTCGGACAGGGAGGATGGGCACAGATACGCAGTATTTT
. | TRBJ2-7 | TRBV6-5 | TRBD1 | CASSYSTGNFYEQYF | TGTGCCAGCAGTTACTCGACAGGGAACTTCTACGAGCAGTACTTC
. | TRBJ1-1 | TRBV5-1 | TRBD1 | CASSSGGRAEAFF | TGCGCCAGCAGCTCAGGGGGAAGAGCTGAAGCTTTCTTT
. | TRBJ2-7 | TRBV4-2 | TRBD2 | CASSQEGGRVYEQYF | TGTGCCAGCAGCCAAGAGGGCGGGAGAGTCTACGAGCAGTACTTC
few | TRBJ1-1 | TRBV28 | TRBD1 | CASSPHMTGAGAEAFF | TGTGCCAGCAGTCCCCATATGACAGGGGCGGGAGCTGAAGCTTTCTTT
once | TRBJ1-5 | TRBV24-1 | TRBD1 | CATSEAGTGGLGNQPQHF | TGTGCCACCAGTGAAGCCGGGACAGGGGGATTAGGCAATCAGCCCCAGCATTTT
few | TRBJ1-1 | TRBV20-1 | . | CSASGLGADSTYTEAFF | TGCAGTGCTAGTGGTCTGGGGGCGGACAGTACGTACACGGAAGCTTTCTTT
. | TRBJ2-1 | TRBV19 | TRBD2 | CASSPPGAGGPWTDHNEQFF | TGTGCCAGTAGCCCCCCGGGGGCGGGAGGCCCATGGACCGACCACAATGAGCAGTTCTTC
few | TRBJ1-2 | TRBV19 | TRBD1 | CASSSPGDRGQDGYTF | TGTGCCAGTAGTTCCCCGGGGGACAGGGGGCAAGATGGCTACACCTTC
. | TRBJ2-7 | TRBV7-9 | TRBD2 | CASSLPSGRGYEQYF | TGTGCCAGCAGCTTACCAAGCGGGAGAGGCTACGAGCAGTACTTC
. | TRBJ2-7 | TRBV28 | TRBD1 | CASSFLGTGREQYF | TGTGCCAGCAGTTTTCTCGGGACAGGGCGGGAGCAGTACTTC
. | TRBJ1-6 | TRBV9 | TRBD1 | CASSAGQGRSPLHF | TGTGCCAGCAGCGCTGGACAGGGTCGATCACCCCTCCACTTT
. | TRBJ2-3 | TRBV7-5 | . | CVRSLRDTYYYTDTQYF | TGTGTCAGAAGCTTACGGGACACCTATTATTACACAGATACGCAGTATTTT
. | TRBJ2-1 | TRBV15 | TRBD2 | CATSTLRAGASQEQFF | TGTGCCACCAGCACCCTACGAGCGGGAGCTTCGCAAGAGCAGTTCTTC
. | TRBJ2-7 | TRBV7-2 | . | CASSQKGGGSYEQYF | TGTGCCAGCAGCCAGAAAGGTGGCGGATCCTACGAGCAGTACTTC
. | TRBJ1-1 | TRBV9 | . | CASSVGSGWTEAFF | TGTGCCAGCAGCGTAGGGTCAGGATGGACTGAAGCTTTCTTT
. | TRBJ2-7 | TRBV7-8 | TRBD2 | CASSLGGGEQYF | TGTGCCAGCAGCTTAGGGGGGGGCGAGCAGTACTTC
. | TRBJ1-1 | TRBV5-1 | . | CASSLKGGQANTEAFF | TGCGCCAGCAGCTTGAAGGGGGGGCAGGCCAACACTGAAGCTTTCTTT
. | TRBJ1-6 | TRBV28 | . | CASSPGGSPLHF | TGTGCCAGCAGCCCCGGGGGTTCACCCCTCCACTTT
many | TRBJ2-1 | TRBV6-5 | TRBD1 | CASSMRTGSNEQFF | TGTGCCAGCAGTATGAGGACAGGGTCAAATGAGCAGTTCTTC
. | TRBJ2-1 | TRBV5-1 | . | CASSLVVKGEDEQFF | TGCGCCAGCAGCTTGGTGGTGAAAGGAGAGGATGAGCAGTTCTTC
. | TRBJ2-5 | TRBV4-3 | . | CASSQGLGYQETQYF | TGCGCCAGCAGCCAAGGACTAGGGTACCAAGAGACCCAGTACTTC
. | TRBJ2-7 | TRBV7-9 | . | CASSPVSYEQYF | TGTGCCAGCAGTCCAGTTTCCTACGAGCAGTACTTC